This TCR beta chain was sequenced for a study of blood T cell repertoires in COVID-19. Study at large: COVID-19 samples collected from the United States, Italy and Spain covered acute and convalescent phases. T cells, B-cell-depleted T cells, or PBMCs provided the cDNA or gDNA that served as material.

Germline V CDR1 and CDR2: LNHDA, SQIVND (reference sequence). The CDR3 is 13 residues long. V shed 9 bases, J shed 4 bases, and the junction held 4 bases outside the gene matches. In the original workflow: Nucleated cell counts were estimated from reference gene primer amplification. Sequenced by immunoSEQ multiplex PCR; TCRdb stores in-frame clones only, minus some. V and J calls and clone size are copied from that table; D and trimming were computed from the DNA. The sample contains some 290,000 clones, around 90% of which appear only once. This clone was seen only once. The rearrangement uses TRBV19 and TRBJ2-2; TRBD1 matches 8 bases. The receptor was isolated from a woman aged 45-59 years who had recovered from COVID-19. Sequencing was carried out using peripheral blood. The chain's CDR3 is CASRTGTTGELFF. The DNA of the CDR3 is TGTGCCAGCAGGACAGGGACCACCGGGGAGCTGTTTTTT.